This T cell receptor (beta chain) derives from a study of shared clonotypes between healthy human individuals (dated by TCRdb to the early 2020s). Background on the whole study: The cohort comprised a couple of women and a few men aged 18 to 49 years. To increase sequencing depth and limit assay-specific biases, TCR repertoire library preparation and sequencing were carried out by different laboratories using diverse techniques. For each donor, CD4 naive and CD4 memory were each given three plates, CD8 naive was given two plates, and CD8 memory was given one plate. To estimate repertoire size and how much clonotype sharing occurs between individuals, the study deeply sequenced the blood TCR repertoires of several healthy adults. Each donor's leukapheresis produced roughly between about 0.8 and 8.9 billion PBMCs. Beyond this particular receptor, the publication reports: Based on pairwise subsampling, the degree of clonotype sharing among donors was expected to be affected by sequencing depth. About 5% of naive CD4, 3.5% of naive CD8, about 2.5% of memory CD4, and about 0.4% of memory CD8 clonotypes were shared across a few donors. Naive subsets generally had larger estimated clonotype richness than memory subsets. Compared with non-shared clonotypes, the clonotypes found in all four sorted-subset donors had higher generation probabilities. Because the study included a small number of donors, the genetic and exposure-history diversity represented was limited. Sampling was restricted to blood, and TCR repertoires in tissues likely differ from the TCR repertoires found in blood. Incomplete sequencing was indicated by rarefaction of sorted-subset datasets, despite the large sequencing depth.

CD8 naive samples consisted of CD45RO-negative cells that were positively selected for CCR7, yielding a CD45RA+CCR7+ population without TemRA cells. The donors were healthy, HIV-negative adults with no recently reported acute infections or vaccinations. Every donor was a Caucasian adult living in Nashville, Tennessee, USA. After blood collection by leukapheresis, PBMCs were isolated using Ficoll-Histopaque density gradient centrifugation and then cryopreserved in the vapor phase of liquid nitrogen. Analytical flow cytometry was used to check the purity and quantity of each magnetically sorted T cell population. Each sorted fraction had its genomic DNA isolated and then quantified by UV absorbance on a Nanodrop 2000c. Points on this clone: Its binding antigen is unknown. No base qualities exist here, and no much larger clone lies one base off it.

Germline trimming: 0 bases from V, 5 bases from J; junction bases outside gene matches: 11. CDR1 and CDR2 were assigned from the germline V gene as SGDLS and YYNGEE. The CDR3 contains 19 residues, cysteine and phenylalanine counted. Of all the DNA, just the CDR3 is kept, 57 bases in frame from base 1. Using the deep immunoSEQ assay, TCR CDR3 regions were amplified from genomic DNA by multiplex PCR. Extracted genomic DNA from each cell subset was distributed evenly across all wells of several immunoSEQ 96-well plates, and each plate was treated as a replicate. Each replicate PCR for sorted subsets received around 200 ng genomic DNA, equal to roughly 30,000 T cell genomes. The purified libraries were quantified using a Qubit 3.0 fluorometer, sized with a Bioanalyzer 2100, and then quantified again using the KAPA Library Quantification kit. Each immunoSEQ 96-well plate was sequenced on its own single-read 150-cycle Illumina NextSeq 550 flow cell. Processing in the source paper ran as follows. Because the immunoSEQ output included only junctional sequences and no quality scores, the filtering could not be the same as the filtering used for full-length reads. Sequences were annotated with PyIR, a Python wrapper for IgBLAST v1.9, and V/J genes and CDR3 were assigned using IMGT germline references. Any read was removed if the V/J assignment was weak (E-value above 1e-6), the CDR3 was missing, or the read contained stop codons, out-of-frame junctions, or ambiguous translated residues. V3J clonotypes were defined as sequences sharing the same inferred V gene, J gene, and CDR3 amino acid sequence. Percentage overlap between repertoires was computed as shared unique clonotypes divided by the size of the smaller repertoire. RTK rarefaction, the Chao1 estimator, and Recon v2.1 estimates of unobserved clonotypes were used to assess repertoire richness. OLGA was used to compute generation probabilities for all TCRbeta clonotypes that the gDNA method yielded from a few donors. The table was pulled from immuneACCESS by TCRdb, which kept in-frame rearrangements only. Such tables lose some clones; where checked, under half of the loss comes from unresolved V genes, and the rest has no known cause. The V and J calls and clone size are taken from that table; D and trimming were inferred from the DNA. In this sample the table shows some 2.1 million clones, 90% to 95% of which occur a single time. The top ten constitute about 1.6% of the sample.

The chain is made from TRBV9 and TRBJ2-2; 12 bases in between match TRBD1. The sequenced sample consisted of naive CD8+ T cells from PBMCs. The cell subset or site label of this sample denotes: CD45RA+CCR7+. This sequence was found in a young man in good health. Some clones in this sample may be carry-over from other donors' samples. The encoded CDR3 is CASSVEGQGAFYPTGELFF. The DNA sequence reads TGTGCCAGCAGCGTAGAGGGACAGGGGGCGTTTTATCCGACCGGGGAGCTGTTTTTT.